This passage covers 20 T cell receptor beta chains from one sample sequenced in a study of glioma-infiltrating T cells. The iRepertoire nested amplicon-rescue multiplex PCR amplified TCR alpha and beta CDR3s from RNA. TCRdb itself ran the multiplex PCR reads through MiXCR, one entry per CDR3 protein. The sample has over 100,000 distinct CDR3 sequences, around a quarter seen once. What was sequenced was glioma tissue, nonneoplastic brain tissue, or PBMCs (not recorded which). These receptors were taken from a human donor with low-grade glioma or glioblastoma, undergoing nonglioma brain surgery, or in good health (not recorded which).

The sample holds many counts of this clonotype. The chain carries TRBV29-1 and TRBJ1-1, with D perhaps matching TRBD1 (6 bases). Between the trimmed V and J ends, which lost 2 bases and 8 bases, there was a span of 12 bases. This CDR3 is built from 12 residues. In germline, CDR1 is SQVTM, CDR2 ANQGSEA. The CDR3 DNA reads as TGCAGCGTTGAAACGGTGGGGGGCGAAGCTTTCTTT. Translated: CSVETVGGEAFF.

This clonotype was detected many times. The CDR3 protein is CASSGLAGGEQYF. In DNA, the CDR3 is TGTGCCAGCAGCGGACTAGCGGGAGGCGAGCAGTACTTC. V and J are TRBV6-2 or TRBV6-3 and TRBJ2-7; TRBD2 matches at 14 bases. This CDR3 spans 13 amino acids. CDR1 is MNHEY, CDR2 SVGEGT, per germline. Unmatched junction bases numbered 1, after V lost 6 bases and J lost 6 bases.

This clonotype has ten or more counts. The chain carries TRBV29-1 and TRBJ1-2, with a possible D match to TRBD1 (6 bases). This CDR3 contains 14 residues. Germline CDR1 is SQVTM and CDR2 is ANQGSEA. V lost 2 bases to trimming and J lost 8 bases, with 18 bases between them. The CDR3 region is CSVESPRGGFGYTF. The CDR3 nucleotides read TGCAGCGTTGAATCTCCACGGGGGGGCTTCGGCTACACCTTC.

This clonotype came up many times. The chain uses TRBV12-3 or TRBV12-4 and TRBJ1-1, with TRBD1 as a possible D gene (5 bases). V shed 3 bases and J shed 0 bases, with 11 bases lying between them. This CDR3 comprises 15 residues. The CDR3, as DNA: TGTGCCAGCAGTTTGCGGCAGGGAGTGAACACTGAAGCTTTCTTT. Its protein product is CASSLRQGVNTEAFF.

Notes on this clonotype: Since a much larger clone is just one base distant, this may be a read error. The chain couples TRBV4-1 to TRBJ2-2; D not certain. Deletions cut 4 bases from V and 4 bases from J, with 10 bases between. CDR3 length equals 14 residues. CDR1 and CDR2 from the germline V gene are MGHRA and YSYEKL. The DNA for the CDR3 is TGCGCCAGCAGCCCTGACTTATCCACCGGGGAGCTGTTTTTT. Translated: CASSPDLSTGELFF.

This rearrangement joins TRBV29-1 to TRBJ2-5; tentative D call: TRBD2 (6 bases). The V gene's germline CDR1 is SQVTM and CDR2 ANQGSEA. V lost 6 bases, J lost 4 bases, and 12 bases lay in between. There are 12 residues in the CDR3. CDR3 protein: CSVDLGGETQYF. The DNA for the CDR3 is TGCAGCGTCGATCTGGGGGGAGAGACCCAGTACTTC.

This clonotype appeared many times. J is TRBJ2-3 and V is TRBV6-1; 8 bases agree with TRBD2. The germline V gene has CDR1 MNHNS and CDR2 SASEGT. This CDR3 region has 13 residues. Trimming removed 11 bases from V and 5 bases from J; junction bases left unmatched: 9. This CDR3 reads CAGRGGQGDTQYF. The CDR3 DNA follows: TGTGCCGGCCGGGGGGGCCAGGGAGATACGCAGTATTTT.

This clonotype showed up just a few times. V is TRBV6-1 and J is TRBJ2-1; 9 bases are shared with TRBD1. This CDR3 region has 15 residues. Germline trimming cut 6 bases from V and 8 bases from J; bases unmatched to any gene: 11. CDR1 MNHNS and CDR2 SASEGT come from the germline V gene. The CDR3: CASSLDGQGFYEQFF. The CDR3 DNA sequence: TGTGCCAGCAGCCTAGATGGACAGGGGTTCTATGAGCAGTTCTTC.

The table lists this clonotype with a few counts. The chain couples TRBV2 to TRBJ2-7, with D maybe TRBD1 (6 bases). CDR1 is SNHLY, CDR2 FYNNEI, per germline. The CDR3 is 12 residues long. V was trimmed by 8 bases and J by 4 bases, leaving 12 bases between them. The CDR3 DNA is TGTGCCAGCCTGCAGGGGAGTTACGAGCAGTACTTC. Translated: CASLQGSYEQYF.

This clonotype was counted at least ten times. The chain combines TRBV6-1 with TRBJ2-7, with 15 bases that match TRBD2. The germline gives CDR1 MNHNS, CDR2 SASEGT. The trim removed 6 bases at V and 4 bases at J, leaving 4 bases unmatched. The CDR3 runs 15 residues. CDR3 loop: CASSRTSGRAYEQYF. The CDR3 region has the DNA TGTGCCAGCAGCAGGACTAGCGGGAGGGCGTACGAGCAGTACTTC.

As to this clonotype: One base away lies a much larger clone, so this may be a sequencing read error. The CDR3 reads CASSQPIGSTDTQYF. For the CDR3, the DNA is TGTGCCAGCTCACAACCGATAGGGAGCACAGATACGCAGTATTTT. This chain joins TRBV18 and TRBJ2-3, with D uncertain. The CDR3 covers 15 residues. The germline CDR1 and CDR2 sequences are KGHSH and LQKENI. V dropped 4 bases and J dropped 0 bases, with 11 bases sitting between them.

J is TRBJ2-7 and V is TRBV5-4; tentative D call: TRBD1 (6 bases). CDR3 size: 14 residues. V was trimmed by 3 bases and J by 3 bases, leaving 13 bases between them. The germline V gene encodes CDR1 SGHNT and CDR2 YYREEE (reference sequence). The CDR3 sequence is CASSWTLQGYEQYF. CDR3 bases: TGTGCCAGCAGCTGGACTTTACAGGGCTACGAGCAGTACTTC.

The chain has TRBV6-2 or TRBV6-3 and TRBJ1-1; D is ambiguous. V lost 7 bases and J 1 base, leaving 10 bases between the germline ends. The CDR3 is 13 amino acids. Germline V gene sequence: CDR1 MNHEY, CDR2 SVGEGT. CDR3 region: CASNRVPNTEAFF. The CDR3 nucleotides are TGTGCCAGCAACCGAGTTCCGAACACTGAAGCTTTCTTT.

This clonotype came up many times. The rearrangement links TRBV28 to TRBJ2-5, with 7 bases lining up with TRBD1. The V segment lost 10 bases and the J segment 4 bases; nucleotides outside the gene matches: 15. The CDR3 extends over 15 amino acids. Germline V gives CDR1 MDHEN, CDR2 SYDVKM. For the CDR3, the DNA is TGTGCCATCTCAACTGCCGGGACAGAGGGAGAGACCCAGTACTTC. Translated, it gives CAISTAGTEGETQYF. The complete variable domain, with remaining parts taken from reference TRBV28 and TRBJ2-5, reads DVKVTQSSRYLVKRTGEKVFLECVQDMDHENMFWYRQDPGLGLRLIYFSYDVKMKEKGDIPEGYSVSREKKERFSLILESASTNQTSMYLCAISTAGTEGETQYFGPGTRLLVL.

The rearrangement joins TRBV20-1 to TRBJ2-1, with 10 bases that match TRBD2. CDR3 length: 17 residues. Germline V CDR1 and CDR2: DFQATT, SNEGSKA (reference sequence). With 0 bases clipped from V and 8 bases from J, the junction kept 13 bases outside the gene matches. CDR3 nucleotide sequence: TGCAGTGCTAGAGAACGAGCGGGAGGGCCAATTAGTCATGAGCAGTTCTTC. It is translated as CSARERAGGPISHEQFF.

This sequence joins TRBV7-9 and TRBJ1-1, with 7 bases that match TRBD1. The CDR3 has 16 amino acids. V shed 2 bases and J 1 base; nucleotides not matched to a gene: 7. Germline V CDR1 and CDR2: SEHNR, FQNEAQ (reference sequence). The CDR3 nucleotides read TGTGCCAGCAGCTTACGAACTGGACAGGAGAACACTGAAGCTTTCTTT. Translation: CASSLRTGQENTEAFF.

This clonotype was picked up many times. The genes are TRBV2 and TRBJ1-5; D is unresolved. Between the trimmed V and J ends, which lost 6 bases and 0 bases, there was a span of 6 bases. The germline gives CDR1 SNHLY, CDR2 FYNNEI. This CDR3 is 13 amino acids long. The CDR3 region is CASRADSNQPQHF. CDR3 coding DNA: TGTGCCAGCAGGGCAGATAGCAATCAGCCCCAGCATTTT.

This clonotype was picked up a small number of times. A much more abundant neighbour one base away suggests this may be a read error. The V call is TRBV3-1, the J call TRBJ2-7; 8 bases match TRBD1. In germline, CDR1 is LGHDT, CDR2 YNNKEL (reference sequence). The CDR3 sequence is 14 residues long. As DNA, the CDR3 is TGTGCCAACAGCCTCGGACAGGGTCGGTACGAGCAGTACTTC. Translating gives CANSLGQGRYEQYF.

This clonotype was recorded many times. The chain combines TRBV6-1 with TRBJ1-1; D perhaps matches TRBD1 (5 bases). Germline CDR1 is MNHNS and CDR2 is SASEGT. The V and J ends lost 6 bases and 2 bases respectively, with 13 bases between them. The CDR3 runs to 14 residues. In nucleotides, the CDR3 is TGTGCCAGCAGGACCGGGACCCTTAACACTGAAGCTTTCTTT. It translates to CASRTGTLNTEAFF.

This clonotype was seen more than once but under ten times. The chain recombines TRBV30 with TRBJ1-1; no reliable D call. Germline-derived CDR1 and CDR2 are GTSNPN and SVGIG (reference sequence). This CDR3 comprises 11 residues. V was trimmed by 0 bases and J by 7 bases, leaving 6 bases between them. In DNA, the CDR3 is TGTGCCTGGAGTGTAGGCCATGAAGCTTTCTTT. Its translation: CAWSVGHEAFF.